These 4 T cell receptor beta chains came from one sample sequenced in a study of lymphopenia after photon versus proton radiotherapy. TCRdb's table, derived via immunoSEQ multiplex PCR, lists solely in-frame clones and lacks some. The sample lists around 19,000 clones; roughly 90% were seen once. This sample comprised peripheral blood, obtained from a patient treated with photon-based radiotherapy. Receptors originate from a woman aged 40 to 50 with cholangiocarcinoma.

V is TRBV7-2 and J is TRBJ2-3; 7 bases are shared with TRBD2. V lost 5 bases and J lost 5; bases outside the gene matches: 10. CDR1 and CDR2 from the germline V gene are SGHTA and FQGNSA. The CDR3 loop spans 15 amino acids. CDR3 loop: CASSTLGRAGDTQYF. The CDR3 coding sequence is TGTGCCAGCAGCACCCTAGGGAGGGCGGGAGATACGCAGTATTTT.

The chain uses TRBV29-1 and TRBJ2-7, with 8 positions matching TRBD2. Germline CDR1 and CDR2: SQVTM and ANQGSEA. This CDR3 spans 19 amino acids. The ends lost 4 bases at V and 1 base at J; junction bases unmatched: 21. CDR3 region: CSVVKSPAGALGRSYEQYF. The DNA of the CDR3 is TGCAGCGTTGTGAAGAGCCCAGCGGGAGCCCTAGGCCGATCCTACGAGCAGTACTTC.

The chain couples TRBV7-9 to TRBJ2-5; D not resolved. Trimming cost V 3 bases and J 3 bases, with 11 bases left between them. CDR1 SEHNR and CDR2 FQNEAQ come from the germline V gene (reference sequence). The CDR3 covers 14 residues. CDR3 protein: CASSLDPREETQYF. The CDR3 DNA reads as TGTGCCAGCAGCTTGGACCCTAGGGAAGAGACCCAGTACTTC.

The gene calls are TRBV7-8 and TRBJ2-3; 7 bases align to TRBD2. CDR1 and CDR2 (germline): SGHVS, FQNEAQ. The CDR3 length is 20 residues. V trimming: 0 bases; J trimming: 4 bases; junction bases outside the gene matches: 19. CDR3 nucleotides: TGTGCCAGCAGCTTAGCGAGTGGGGGGGGGTCAGGATCCCCCCCAGATACGCAGTATTTT. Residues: CASSLASGGGSGSPPDTQYF.